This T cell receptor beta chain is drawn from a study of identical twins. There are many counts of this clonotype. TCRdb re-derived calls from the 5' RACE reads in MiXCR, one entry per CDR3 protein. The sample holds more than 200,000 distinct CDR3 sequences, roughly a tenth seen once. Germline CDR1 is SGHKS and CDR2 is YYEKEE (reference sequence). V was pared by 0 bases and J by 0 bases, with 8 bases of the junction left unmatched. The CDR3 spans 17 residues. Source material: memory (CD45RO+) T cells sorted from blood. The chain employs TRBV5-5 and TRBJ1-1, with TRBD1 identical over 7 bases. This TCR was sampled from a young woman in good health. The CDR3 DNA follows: TGTGCCAGCAGCTTGGCGACAGGGATAAGCGTGAACACTGAAGCTTTCTTT. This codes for CASSLATGISVNTEAFF.